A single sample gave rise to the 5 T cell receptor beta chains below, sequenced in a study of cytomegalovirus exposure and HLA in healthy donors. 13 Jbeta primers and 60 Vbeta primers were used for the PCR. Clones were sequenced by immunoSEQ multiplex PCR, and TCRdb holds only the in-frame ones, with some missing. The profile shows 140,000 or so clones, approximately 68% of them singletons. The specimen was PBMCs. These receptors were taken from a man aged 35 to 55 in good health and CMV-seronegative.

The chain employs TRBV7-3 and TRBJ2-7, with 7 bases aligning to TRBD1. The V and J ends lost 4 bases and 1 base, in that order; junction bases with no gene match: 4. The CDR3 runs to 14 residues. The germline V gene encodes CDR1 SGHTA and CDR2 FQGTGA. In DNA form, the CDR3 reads TGTGCCAGCAGCTCCCAGGGACAGTCCTACGAGCAGTACTTC. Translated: CASSSQGQSYEQYF.

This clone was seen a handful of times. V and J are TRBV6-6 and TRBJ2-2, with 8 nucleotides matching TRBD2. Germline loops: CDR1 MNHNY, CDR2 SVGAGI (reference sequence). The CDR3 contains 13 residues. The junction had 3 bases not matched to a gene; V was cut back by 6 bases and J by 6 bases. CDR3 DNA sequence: TGTGCCAGCAGCACTAGCGGAGCCGGGGAGCTGTTTTTT. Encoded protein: CASSTSGAGELFF.

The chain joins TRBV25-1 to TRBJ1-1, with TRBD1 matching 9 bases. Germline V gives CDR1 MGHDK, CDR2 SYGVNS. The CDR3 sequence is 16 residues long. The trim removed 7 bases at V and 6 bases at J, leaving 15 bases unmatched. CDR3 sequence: CASTPDPGQGNPEAFF. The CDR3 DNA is TGTGCCAGCACCCCGGACCCGGGACAGGGAAACCCTGAAGCTTTCTTT.

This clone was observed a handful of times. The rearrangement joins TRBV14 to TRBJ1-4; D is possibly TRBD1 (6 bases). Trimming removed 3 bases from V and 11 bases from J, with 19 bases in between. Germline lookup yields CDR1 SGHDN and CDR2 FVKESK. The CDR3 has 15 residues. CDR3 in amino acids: CASSHGDRTPRKLFF. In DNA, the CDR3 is TGTGCCAGCAGCCACGGCGACAGGACCCCACGGAAACTGTTTTTT.

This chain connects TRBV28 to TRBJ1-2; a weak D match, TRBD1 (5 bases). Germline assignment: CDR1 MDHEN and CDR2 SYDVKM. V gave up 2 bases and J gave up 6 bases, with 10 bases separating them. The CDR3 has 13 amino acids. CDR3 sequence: CASSLRGWDGYTF. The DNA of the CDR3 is TGTGCCAGCAGTTTACGGGGGTGGGATGGCTACACCTTC.